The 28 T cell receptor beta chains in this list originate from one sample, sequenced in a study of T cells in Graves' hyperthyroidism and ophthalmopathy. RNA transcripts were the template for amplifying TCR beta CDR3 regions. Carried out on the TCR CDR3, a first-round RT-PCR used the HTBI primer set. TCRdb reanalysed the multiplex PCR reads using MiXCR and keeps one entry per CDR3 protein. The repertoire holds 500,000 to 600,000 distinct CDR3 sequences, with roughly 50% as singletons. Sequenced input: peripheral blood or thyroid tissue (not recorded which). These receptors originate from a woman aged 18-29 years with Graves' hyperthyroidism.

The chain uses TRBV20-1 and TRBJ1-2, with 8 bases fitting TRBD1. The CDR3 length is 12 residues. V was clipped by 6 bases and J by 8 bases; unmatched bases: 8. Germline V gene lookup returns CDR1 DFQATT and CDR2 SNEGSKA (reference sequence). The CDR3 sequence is CSAVQGAEGYTF. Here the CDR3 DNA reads TGCAGTGCCGTGCAGGGGGCGGAAGGCTACACCTTC.

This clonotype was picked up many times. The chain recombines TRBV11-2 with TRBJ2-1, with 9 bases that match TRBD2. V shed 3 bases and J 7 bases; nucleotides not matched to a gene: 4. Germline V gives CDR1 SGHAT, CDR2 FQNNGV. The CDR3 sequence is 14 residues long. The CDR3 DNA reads TGTGCCAGCAGCTTTGGGACTAGCAGGAATGAGCAGTTCTTC. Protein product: CASSFGTSRNEQFF.

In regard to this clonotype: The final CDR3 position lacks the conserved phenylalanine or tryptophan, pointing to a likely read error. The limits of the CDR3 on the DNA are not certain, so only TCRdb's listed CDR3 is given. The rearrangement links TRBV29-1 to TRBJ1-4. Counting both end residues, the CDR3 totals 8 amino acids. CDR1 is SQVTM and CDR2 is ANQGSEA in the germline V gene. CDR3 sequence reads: CSVGPGLA.

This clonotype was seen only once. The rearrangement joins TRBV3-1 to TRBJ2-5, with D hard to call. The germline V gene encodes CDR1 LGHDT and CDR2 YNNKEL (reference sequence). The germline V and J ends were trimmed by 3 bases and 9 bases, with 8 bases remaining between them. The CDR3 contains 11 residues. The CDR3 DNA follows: TGTGCCAGCAGCCAGCGCGGAGCCCAGTACTTC. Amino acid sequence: CASSQRGAQYF.

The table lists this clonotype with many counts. The CDR3 nucleotides read TGTGCCAGCAGTGCCCGGTATGGGACAGTCAATCAGCCCCAGCATTTT. Translating gives CASSARYGTVNQPQHF. This chain uses TRBV27 with TRBJ1-5, with 7 bases lining up with TRBD1. This CDR3 region has 16 residues. V trimming: 5 bases; J trimming: 3 bases; junction bases outside the gene matches: 10. Germline V gene lookup returns CDR1 MNHEY and CDR2 SMNVEV (reference sequence).

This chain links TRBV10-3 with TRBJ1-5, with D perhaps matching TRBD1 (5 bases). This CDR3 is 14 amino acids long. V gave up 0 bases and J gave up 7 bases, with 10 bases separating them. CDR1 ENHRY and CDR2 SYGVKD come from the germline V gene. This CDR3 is CAISESGPSQPQHF. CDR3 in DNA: TGTGCCATCAGTGAGTCGGGACCCTCACAGCCCCAGCATTTT.

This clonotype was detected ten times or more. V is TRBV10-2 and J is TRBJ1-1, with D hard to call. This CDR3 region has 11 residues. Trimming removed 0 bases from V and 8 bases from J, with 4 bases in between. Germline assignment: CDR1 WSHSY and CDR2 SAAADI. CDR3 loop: CASSESGEAFF. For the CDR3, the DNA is TGCGCCAGCAGTGAGTCAGGAGAAGCTTTCTTT.

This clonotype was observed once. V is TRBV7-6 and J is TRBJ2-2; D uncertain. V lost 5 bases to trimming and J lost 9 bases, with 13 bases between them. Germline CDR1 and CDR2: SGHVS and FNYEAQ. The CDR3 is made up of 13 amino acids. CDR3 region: CASSQSAGRELFF. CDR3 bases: TGTGCCAGCAGCCAGAGTGCTGGGCGGGAGCTGTTTTTT.

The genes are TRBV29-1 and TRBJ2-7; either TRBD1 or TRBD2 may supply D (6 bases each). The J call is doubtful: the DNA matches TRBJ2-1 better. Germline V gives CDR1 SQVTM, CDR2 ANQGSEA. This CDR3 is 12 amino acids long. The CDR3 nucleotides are TGCAGCGTTTCCTGGGGGGCCAATGAGCAGTTCTTC. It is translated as CSVSWGANEQFF.

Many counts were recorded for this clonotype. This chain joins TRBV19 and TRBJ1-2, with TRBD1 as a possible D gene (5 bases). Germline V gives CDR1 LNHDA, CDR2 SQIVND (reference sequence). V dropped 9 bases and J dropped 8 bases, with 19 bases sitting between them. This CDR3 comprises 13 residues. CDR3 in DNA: TGTGCCAGCGGAACCACAGGATGGCGGGGCTACACCTTC. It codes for CASGTTGWRGYTF. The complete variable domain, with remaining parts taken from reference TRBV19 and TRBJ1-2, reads DGGITQSPKYLFRKEGQNVTLSCEQNLNHDAMYWYRQDPGQGLRLIYYSQIVNDFQKGDIAEGYSVSREKKESFPLTVTSAQKNPTAFYLCASGTTGWRGYTFGSGTRLTVV.

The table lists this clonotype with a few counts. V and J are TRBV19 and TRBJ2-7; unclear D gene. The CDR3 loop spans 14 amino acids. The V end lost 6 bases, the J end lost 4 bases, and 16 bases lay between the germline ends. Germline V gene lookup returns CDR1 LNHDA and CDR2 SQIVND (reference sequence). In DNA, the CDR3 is TGTGCCAGTAGCATGTTGTGGGGAAAGTACGAGCAGTACTTC. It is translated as CASSMLWGKYEQYF.

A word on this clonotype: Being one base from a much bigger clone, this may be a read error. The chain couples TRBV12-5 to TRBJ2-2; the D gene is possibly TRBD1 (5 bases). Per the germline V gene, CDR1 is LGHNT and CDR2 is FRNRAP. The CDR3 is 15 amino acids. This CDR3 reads CASGLGTTNTWELFF. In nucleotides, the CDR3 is TGTGCTAGTGGTTTGGGGACAACAAACACCTGGGAGCTGTTTTTT.

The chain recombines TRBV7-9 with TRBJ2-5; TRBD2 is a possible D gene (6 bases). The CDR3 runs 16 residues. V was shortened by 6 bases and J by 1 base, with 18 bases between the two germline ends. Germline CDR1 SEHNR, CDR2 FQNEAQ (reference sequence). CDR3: CASRPRGGASQETQYF. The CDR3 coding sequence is TGTGCCAGCAGGCCCCGGGGAGGAGCTTCCCAAGAGACCCAGTACTTC.

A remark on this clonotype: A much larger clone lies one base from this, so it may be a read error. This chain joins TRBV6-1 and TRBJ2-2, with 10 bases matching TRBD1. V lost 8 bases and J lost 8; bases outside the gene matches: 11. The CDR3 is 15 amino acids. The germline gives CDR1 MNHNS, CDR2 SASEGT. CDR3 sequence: CASGKRDRGAGELFF. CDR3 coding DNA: TGTGCCAGCGGTAAACGGGACAGGGGTGCAGGGGAGCTGTTTTTT.

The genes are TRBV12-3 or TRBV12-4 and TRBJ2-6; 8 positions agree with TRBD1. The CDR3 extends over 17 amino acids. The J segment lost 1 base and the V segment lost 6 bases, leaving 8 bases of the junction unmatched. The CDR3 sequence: CASRPRTGWSGANVLTF. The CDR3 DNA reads TGTGCCAGCAGACCGAGGACAGGGTGGTCTGGGGCCAACGTCCTGACTTTC.

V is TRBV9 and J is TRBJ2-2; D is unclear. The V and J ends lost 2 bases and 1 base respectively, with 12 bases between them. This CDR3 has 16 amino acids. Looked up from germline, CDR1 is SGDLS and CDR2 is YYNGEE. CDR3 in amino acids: CASSVERSVNTGELFF. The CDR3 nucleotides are TGTGCCAGCAGCGTTGAACGGTCGGTGAACACCGGGGAGCTGTTTTTT.

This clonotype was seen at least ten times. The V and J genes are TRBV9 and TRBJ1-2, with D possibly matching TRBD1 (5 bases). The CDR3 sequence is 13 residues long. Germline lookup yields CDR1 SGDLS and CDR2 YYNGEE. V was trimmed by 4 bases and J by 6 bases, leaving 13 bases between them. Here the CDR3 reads CASSPGHTDGYTF. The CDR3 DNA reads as TGTGCCAGCAGCCCTGGACACACTGATGGCTACACCTTC.

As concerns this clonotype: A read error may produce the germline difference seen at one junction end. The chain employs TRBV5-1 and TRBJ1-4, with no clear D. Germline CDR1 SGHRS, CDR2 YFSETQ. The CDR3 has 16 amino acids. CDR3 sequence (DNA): TGCGCCAGCAGCTTGTTTGGTGCCTGGGGAAATGAAGAACTGTTTTTT. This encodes CASSLFGAWGNEELFF.

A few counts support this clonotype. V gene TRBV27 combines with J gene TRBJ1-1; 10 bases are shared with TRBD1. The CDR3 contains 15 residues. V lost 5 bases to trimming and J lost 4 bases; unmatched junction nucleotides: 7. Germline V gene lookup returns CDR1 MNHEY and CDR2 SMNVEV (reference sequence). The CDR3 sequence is CASSKGTGVATEAFF. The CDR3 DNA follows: TGTGCCAGCAGTAAAGGGACAGGGGTGGCCACTGAAGCTTTCTTT.

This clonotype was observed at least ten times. CDR3 coding DNA: TGTGCCACCGGGCTTCGGGAGACCCAGTACTTC. Translation gives CATGLRETQYF. The chain joins TRBV15 to TRBJ2-5, with unresolved D. CDR3 size: 11 residues. Germline V lookup: CDR1 LNHNV, CDR2 YYDKDF (reference sequence). V was clipped by 8 bases and J by 5 bases, with 9 bases between them.

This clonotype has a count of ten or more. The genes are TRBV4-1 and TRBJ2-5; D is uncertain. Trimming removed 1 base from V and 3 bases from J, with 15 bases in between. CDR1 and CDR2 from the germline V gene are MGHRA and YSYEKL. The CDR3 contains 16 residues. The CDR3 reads CASSQVGVGSKETQYF. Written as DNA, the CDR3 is TGCGCCAGCAGCCAAGTTGGCGTTGGCTCCAAAGAGACCCAGTACTTC.

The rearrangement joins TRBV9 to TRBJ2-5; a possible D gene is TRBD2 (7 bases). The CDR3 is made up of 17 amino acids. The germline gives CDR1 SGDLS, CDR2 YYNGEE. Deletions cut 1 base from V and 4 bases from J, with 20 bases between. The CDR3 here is CASSVIPQGGSSETQYF. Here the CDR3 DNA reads TGTGCCAGCAGCGTAATCCCACAGGGCGGGAGCTCAGAGACCCAGTACTTC.

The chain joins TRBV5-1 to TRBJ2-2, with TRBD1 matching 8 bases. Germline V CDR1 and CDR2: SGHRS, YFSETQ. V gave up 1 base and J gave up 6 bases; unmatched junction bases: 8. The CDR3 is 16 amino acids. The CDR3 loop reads CASSLYQGAVSGELFF. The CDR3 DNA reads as TGCGCCAGCAGCTTGTATCAGGGGGCAGTTTCCGGGGAGCTGTTTTTT.

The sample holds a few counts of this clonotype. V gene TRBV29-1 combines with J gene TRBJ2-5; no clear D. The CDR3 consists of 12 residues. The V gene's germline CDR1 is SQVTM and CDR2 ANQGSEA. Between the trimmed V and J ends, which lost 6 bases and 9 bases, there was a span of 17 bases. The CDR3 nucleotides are TGCAGCGTCGAGGATGGCAATCAGCCCCAGTACTTC. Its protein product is CSVEDGNQPQYF.

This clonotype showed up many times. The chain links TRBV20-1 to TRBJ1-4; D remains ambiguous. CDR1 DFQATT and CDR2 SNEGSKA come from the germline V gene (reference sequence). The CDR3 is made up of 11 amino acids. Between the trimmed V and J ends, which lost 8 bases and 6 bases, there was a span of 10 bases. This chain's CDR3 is CSSREDEKLFF. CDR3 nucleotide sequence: TGCAGTTCCAGAGAGGATGAAAAACTGTTTTTT.

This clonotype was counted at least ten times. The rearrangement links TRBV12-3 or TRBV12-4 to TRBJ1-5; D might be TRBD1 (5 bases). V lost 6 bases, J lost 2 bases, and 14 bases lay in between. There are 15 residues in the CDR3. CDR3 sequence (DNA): TGTGCCAGCAGGGACGACAGAGCGGGCAATCAGCCCCAGCATTTT. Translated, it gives CASRDDRAGNQPQHF.

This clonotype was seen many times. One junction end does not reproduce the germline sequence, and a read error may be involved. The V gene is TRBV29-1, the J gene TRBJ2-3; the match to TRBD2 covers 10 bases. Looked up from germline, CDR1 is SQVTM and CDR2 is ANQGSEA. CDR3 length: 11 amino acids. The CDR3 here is CGLAGTDTQYF. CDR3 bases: TGTGGACTAGCGGGCACAGATACGCAGTATTTT.

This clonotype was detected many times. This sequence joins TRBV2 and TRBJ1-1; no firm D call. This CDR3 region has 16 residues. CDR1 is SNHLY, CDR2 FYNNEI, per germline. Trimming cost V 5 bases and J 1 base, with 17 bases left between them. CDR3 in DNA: TGTGCCAGCAGTTTTGTGGCGGGAGTGGGGAACACTGAAGCTTTCTTT. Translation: CASSFVAGVGNTEAFF.